The sequence of this T cell receptor beta chain was determined in a study of regulatory T cells in long-lasting Graves disease. Time point denoted: newly diagnosed GD, antithyroid drugs for less than 3 months. The TCR library was made from RNA that had been extracted from PBMCs in TRIzol. Per the germline V gene, CDR1 is ENHRY and CDR2 is SYGVKD. V was clipped by 6 bases and J by 5 bases; unmatched bases: 20. There are 20 residues in the CDR3. Building the TCR beta libraries relied on iRepertoire HTBI primers, and CDR3 regions underwent Arm-PCR. TCRdb redid the calling of the multiplex PCR reads with MiXCR, one entry per CDR3 protein. The sample includes about 220,000 distinct CDR3 sequences, roughly a fifth of them seen just once. These data are also associated with another study on T cells in Graves' hyperthyroidism and ophthalmopathy. That work adds: Exclusion followed for patients with uncontrolled infection, other autoimmune disease, pregnancy or lactation.

Material: peripheral blood mononuclear cells (PBMCs), obtained at new diagnosis, from a patient treated with antithyroid drugs. The chain links TRBV10-3 to TRBJ2-1; the match to TRBD2 covers 12 bases. The receptor was derived from a woman aged 25 to 45 with Graves disease. The DNA for the CDR3 is TGTGCCATCAGCACCCCTTGGACTAGCGGGGCCCTCCATTTGAACAATGAGCAGTTCTTC. This translates into CAISTPWTSGALHLNNEQFF.